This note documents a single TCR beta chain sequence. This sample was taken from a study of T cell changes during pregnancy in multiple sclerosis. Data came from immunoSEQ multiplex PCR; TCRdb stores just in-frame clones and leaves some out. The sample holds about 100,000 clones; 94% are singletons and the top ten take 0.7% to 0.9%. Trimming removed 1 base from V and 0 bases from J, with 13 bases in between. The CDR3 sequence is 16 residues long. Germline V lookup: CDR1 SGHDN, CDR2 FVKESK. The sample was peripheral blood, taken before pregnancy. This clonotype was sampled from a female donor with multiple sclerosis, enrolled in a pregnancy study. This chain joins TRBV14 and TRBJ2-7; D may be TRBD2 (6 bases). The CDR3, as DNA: TGTGCCAGCAGCCAAGTTTGGGGCGGGAACTCCTACGAGCAGTACTTC. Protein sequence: CASSQVWGGNSYEQYF.